The 29 T cell receptor beta chains given below trace back to one sample, sequenced in a study of cytotoxic CD8 clonotypes in ibrutinib-treated CLL. The repertoire was sequenced with immunoSEQ multiplex PCR; TCRdb's copy has only in-frame clones and lacks some. The data contain around 33,000 clones, approximately 51% of them singletons. Sequences were derived from PBMCs, sampled before ibrutinib treatment. These receptors were taken from a human donor with chronic lymphocytic leukemia.

This chain links TRBV2 with TRBJ2-4; D call uncertain. The V end lost 1 base, the J end lost 2 bases, and 6 bases lay between the germline ends. This CDR3 has 14 residues. CDR1 SNHLY and CDR2 FYNNEI come from the germline V gene. The CDR3 region is CASSEEGPKNIQYF. The CDR3 DNA is TGTGCCAGCAGTGAAGAAGGTCCCAAAAACATTCAGTACTTC.

This clone occurred many times. J is TRBJ2-7 and V is TRBV7-9; possibly TRBD1 or TRBD2 for D (5 bases each). This CDR3 is 15 amino acids long. The V gene lost 3 bases and the J gene lost 0 bases, with 12 bases spanning the gap. CDR1 and CDR2 from the germline V gene are SEHNR and FQNEAQ (reference sequence). The CDR3 is CASSLGRKSSYEQYF. The DNA for the CDR3 is TGTGCCAGCAGCTTGGGACGGAAAAGCTCCTACGAGCAGTACTTC.

This clone has just a few counts. The chain joins TRBV6-5 to TRBJ1-3, with TRBD1 identical over 8 bases. This CDR3 region has 16 residues. Germline values: CDR1 MNHEY, CDR2 SVGAGI. V shed 0 bases, J shed 4 bases, and the junction held 5 bases outside the gene matches. CDR3 region: CASSYSIGQGGNTIYF. The DNA of the CDR3 is TGTGCCAGCAGTTACTCGATAGGACAGGGAGGAAACACCATATATTTT.

This clone came up a few times. This chain connects TRBV9 to TRBJ2-3; 11 nucleotides agree with TRBD2. This CDR3 is 16 amino acids long. Germline-derived CDR1 and CDR2 are SGDLS and YYNGEE. The junction had 6 bases not matched to a gene; V was cut back by 4 bases and J by 2 bases. The CDR3 DNA sequence: TGTGCCAGCAGCCCGGGACTAGCGGAGTACACAGATACGCAGTATTTT. Protein product: CASSPGLAEYTDTQYF. Together with reference TRBV9 and TRBJ2-3, the CDR3 gives the full variable domain: DSGVTQTPKHLITATGQRVTLRCSPRSGDLSVYWYQQSLDQGLQFLIQYYNGEERAKGNILERFSAQQFPDLHSELNLSSLELGDSALYFCASSPGLAEYTDTQYFGPGTRLTVL.

This clone has a handful of counts. The rearrangement uses TRBV5-1 and TRBJ2-3; 10 bases align to TRBD2. Germline CDR1 is SGHRS and CDR2 is YFSETQ. The CDR3 spans 16 residues. V lost 2 bases and J lost 1; bases outside the gene matches: 4. The CDR3 DNA reads as TGCGCCAGCAGCTTCTTGCTAGCGGGGGGCACAGATACGCAGTATTTT. Protein sequence: CASSFLLAGGTDTQYF.

V is TRBV4-1 and J is TRBJ1-3, with 8 positions matching TRBD1. The V and J ends lost 2 bases and 0 bases, in that order; junction bases with no gene match: 6. The CDR3 is 17 amino acids. CDR1 is MGHRA, CDR2 YSYEKL, per germline. CDR3 in DNA: TGCGCCAGCAGCCAAACAGGGACAGGTAACTCTGGAAACACCATATATTTT. Translating gives CASSQTGTGNSGNTIYF.

The sample holds a few counts of this clone. The chain is built from TRBV7-9 and TRBJ1-1, with a weak D call TRBD1 (5 bases). V was cut by 4 bases and J by 5 bases, with 11 bases left in between. The CDR3 totals 13 residues. CDR1 is SEHNR and CDR2 is FQNEAQ in the germline V gene (reference sequence). This CDR3 is CASSWGLGTEAFF. In DNA, the CDR3 is TGTGCCAGCAGCTGGGGGTTGGGGACTGAAGCTTTCTTT.

V is TRBV4-1 and J is TRBJ2-5, with unresolved D. With 0 bases removed from V and 2 bases from J, the gap between germline ends came to 10 bases. Germline lookup yields CDR1 MGHRA and CDR2 YSYEKL. This CDR3 contains 15 residues. The CDR3 sequence: CASSQELVAQETQYF. CDR3 bases: TGCGCCAGCAGCCAAGAGTTGGTGGCACAAGAGACCCAGTACTTC.

A few counts support this clone. The rearrangement joins TRBV7-2 to TRBJ2-1; no firm D call. The V gene lost 2 bases and the J gene lost 4 bases, with 6 bases spanning the gap. This CDR3 has 13 amino acids. Germline V lookup: CDR1 SGHTA, CDR2 FQGNSA. The CDR3 is CASSLYEYNEQFF. CDR3 sequence (DNA): TGTGCCAGCAGCTTATATGAGTACAATGAGCAGTTCTTC.

The rearrangement links TRBV5-1 to TRBJ1-1, with 10 bases lining up with TRBD1. The germline gives CDR1 SGHRS, CDR2 YFSETQ. Trimming removed 5 bases from V and 4 bases from J; junction bases left unmatched: 11. This CDR3 contains 16 residues. The CDR3 spells CASRQDRGRIGTEAFF. The CDR3 DNA reads as TGCGCCAGCAGACAAGACAGGGGGCGTATCGGCACTGAAGCTTTCTTT.

The chain links TRBV29-1 to TRBJ1-4, with a weak D call TRBD1 (5 bases). CDR1 is SQVTM, CDR2 ANQGSEA, per germline. Trimming removed 7 bases from V and 4 bases from J, with 13 bases in between. The CDR3 contains 13 residues. CDR3 in DNA: TGCAGCGCCGGGACCGTTCTTAATGAAAAACTGTTTTTT. It yields the protein CSAGTVLNEKLFF.

The rearrangement joins TRBV5-1 to TRBJ2-5; D may be TRBD1 or TRBD2 (5 bases each). The CDR3 covers 13 residues. Germline V gene lookup returns CDR1 SGHRS and CDR2 YFSETQ. With 1 base removed from V and 4 bases from J, the gap between germline ends came to 8 bases. CDR3 nucleotides: TGCGCCAGCAGCTTGTGGGACCGAGAGACCCAGTACTTC. Its protein is CASSLWDRETQYF.

This chain connects TRBV19 to TRBJ1-1, with D possibly TRBD1 on 5 matching bases. This CDR3 region has 17 residues. V lost 2 bases to trimming and J lost 0 bases, with 16 bases between them. Germline lookup yields CDR1 LNHDA and CDR2 SQIVND (reference sequence). The CDR3 loop is CASSIHRTRGMNTEAFF. The DNA of the CDR3 is TGTGCCAGTAGTATACACCGGACAAGGGGAATGAACACTGAAGCTTTCTTT.

The rearrangement joins TRBV7-9 to TRBJ1-5, with a possible D match to TRBD1 (6 bases). Germline assignment: CDR1 SEHNR and CDR2 FQNEAQ (reference sequence). Deletions cut 6 bases from V and 7 bases from J, with 10 bases between. The CDR3 is 12 amino acids. Here the CDR3 reads CASREGEQPQHF. The CDR3 nucleotides are TGTGCCAGCAGGGAGGGGGAGCAGCCCCAGCATTTT. The variable domain in full, with the rest retrieved from reference TRBV7-9 and TRBJ1-5, is DTGVSQNPRHKITKRGQNVTFRCDPISEHNRLYWYRQTLGQGPEFLTYFQNEAQLEKSRLLSDRFSAERPKGSFSTLEIQRTEQGDSAMYLCASREGEQPQHFGDGTRLSIL.

This chain links TRBV6-5 with TRBJ2-7; D not certain. V lost 5 bases to trimming and J lost 2 bases, with 13 bases between them. CDR3 length: 14 residues. Germline V gene lookup returns CDR1 MNHEY and CDR2 SVGAGI. CDR3 loop: CASSADRFPYEQYF. CDR3 nucleotide sequence: TGTGCCAGCAGTGCGGACCGTTTCCCCTACGAGCAGTACTTC.

This clone is a singleton in its sample. Other DNA sequences of this sample code for an identical CDR3. The chain joins TRBV5-1 to TRBJ2-5; D remains unclear. Germline loops: CDR1 SGHRS, CDR2 YFSETQ. The V end was cut by 0 bases, the J end by 1 base, with 10 bases between. CDR3 length: 15 residues. CDR3 protein: CASSLGGGSQETQYF. The CDR3 DNA reads TGCGCCAGCAGCTTGGGAGGCGGATCCCAAGAGACCCAGTACTTC.

V is TRBV25-1 and J is TRBJ2-5; a possible D gene is TRBD2 (6 bases). Germline V gene sequence: CDR1 MGHDK, CDR2 SYGVNS. The CDR3 is 14 amino acids. V shed 6 bases and J shed 4 bases, with 15 bases lying between them. The DNA of the CDR3 is TGTGCCAGCAGCGGAGGGACCGCCCTAGAGACCCAGTACTTC. Translating it yields CASSGGTALETQYF.

This rearrangement joins TRBV5-6 to TRBJ1-1; the D gene is possibly TRBD1 (5 bases). Trimming stripped 3 bases from V and 1 base from J, with 10 bases between. The CDR3 has 14 amino acids. Germline-derived CDR1 and CDR2 are SGHDT and YYEEEE. CDR3 sequence: CASSSGTGNTEAFF. The DNA for the CDR3 is TGTGCCAGCAGCTCCGGAACAGGGAACACTGAAGCTTTCTTT. The whole variable domain, filled in from reference TRBV5-6 and TRBJ1-1, reads DAGVTQSPTHLIKTRGQQVTLRCSPKSGHDTVSWYQQALGQGPQFIFQYYEEEERQRGNFPDRFSGHQFPNYSSELNVNALLLGDSALYLCASSSGTGNTEAFFGQGTRLTVV.

The chain links TRBV9 to TRBJ2-7; 11 bases match TRBD2. The CDR3 consists of 16 residues. V lost 4 bases, J lost 5 bases, and 11 bases stayed unmatched. Per germline, CDR1 SGDLS and CDR2 YYNGEE. The CDR3 sequence: CASSLGLAGPLHEQYF. In DNA form, the CDR3 reads TGTGCCAGCAGCCTAGGACTAGCGGGCCCGCTTCACGAGCAGTACTTC.

This clone turned up a few times. The J gene is TRBJ1-3, the V gene TRBV7-6; possible D gene TRBD1, 5 bases. Germline V gene sequence: CDR1 SGHVS, CDR2 FNYEAQ. V lost 2 bases and J 2 bases, leaving 7 bases between the germline ends. The CDR3 sequence is 14 residues long. CDR3 protein: CASSLRGAGNTIYF. Written as DNA, the CDR3 is TGTGCCAGCAGCTTACGAGGGGCTGGAAACACCATATATTTT.

This rearrangement joins TRBV30 to TRBJ2-7, with TRBD2 as a possible D gene (7 bases). CDR1 and CDR2 (germline): GTSNPN, SVGIG (reference sequence). The CDR3 has 15 residues. Trimming stripped 1 base from V and 1 base from J, with 14 bases between. The CDR3 loop is CAWSAGGMGSYEQYF. The DNA of the CDR3 is TGTGCCTGGAGTGCGGGGGGCATGGGTTCCTACGAGCAGTACTTC.

The V and J genes are TRBV6-6 and TRBJ2-7; 7 positions agree with TRBD1. Germline CDR1 reads MNHNY; CDR2 reads SVGAGI (reference sequence). V dropped 2 bases and J dropped 1; count of bases not matched to a gene: 2. The CDR3 has 14 amino acids. The CDR3 DNA reads TGTGCCAGCAGTTACGGGACAGCGTCCTACGAGCAGTACTTC. Its translation: CASSYGTASYEQYF.

Within the sample, this clone is medium-sized. The rearrangement joins TRBV2 to TRBJ1-5; D gene ambiguous. Germline CDR1 is SNHLY and CDR2 is FYNNEI. Between the trimmed V and J ends, which lost 8 bases and 6 bases, there was a span of 17 bases. The length of the CDR3 is 14 residues. CDR3 sequence reads: CASRPGSGGQPQHF. In DNA, the CDR3 is TGTGCCAGCCGGCCCGGGAGTGGAGGTCAGCCCCAGCATTTT.

This clone was seen once. The CDR3 DNA reads TGTGCCAGCAGCAAGGGGGCGCATACTGAAGCTTTCTTT. It translates to CASSKGAHTEAFF. The chain combines TRBV5-6 with TRBJ1-1; 7 bases map to TRBD1. Germline CDR1 and CDR2: SGHDT and YYEEEE. J lost 5 bases, V lost 4 bases, and 5 bases had no gene match. This CDR3 has 13 amino acids.

This clone was detected many times. The V gene is TRBV7-3, the J gene TRBJ2-5, with 8 nucleotides matching TRBD1. Germline trimming cut 0 bases from V and 4 bases from J; bases unmatched to any gene: 4. Germline loops: CDR1 SGHTA, CDR2 FQGTGA. The CDR3 has 15 residues. The CDR3 coding sequence is TGTGCCAGCAGCTTAACTGTAGGACAGGGAGAGACCCAGTACTTC. It codes for CASSLTVGQGETQYF.

The chain couples TRBV7-3 to TRBJ2-1, with D perhaps matching TRBD1 or TRBD2 (5 bases each). The CDR3 is 15 amino acids. Germline CDR1 and CDR2: SGHTA and FQGTGA. Trimming pared 4 bases from V and 10 bases from J, leaving 20 bases between. This CDR3 is CASSSSRVVGTEQFF. The DNA for the CDR3 is TGTGCCAGCAGCTCATCGCGCGTGGTAGGGACCGAGCAGTTCTTC. The variable domain in full, with the rest retrieved from reference TRBV7-3 and TRBJ2-1, is GAGVSQTPSNKVTEKGKYVELRCDPISGHTALYWYRQSLGQGPEFLIYFQGTGAADDSGLPNDRFFAVRPEGSVSTLKIQRTERGDSAVYLCASSSSRVVGTEQFFGPGTRLTVL.

The chain is built from TRBV6-5 and TRBJ2-1; 9 bases line up with TRBD1. Germline trimming cut 6 bases from V and 3 bases from J; bases unmatched to any gene: 3. This CDR3 is 14 amino acids long. Per germline, CDR1 MNHEY and CDR2 SVGAGI. The CDR3 here is CASRLDRGYNEQFF. DNA of the CDR3: TGTGCCAGCAGATTGGACAGGGGCTACAATGAGCAGTTCTTC.

Note on this clone: One end of the junction is discordant with germline, which a read error may explain. The J gene is TRBJ2-5, the V gene TRBV7-7; D ambiguous. Germline V gene data show CDR1 as SSHAT and CDR2 as FNYEAQ (reference sequence). CDR3 size: 13 residues. In DNA, the CDR3 is TGTGCTAGCAGCCCCGACTTCGATGGCGCCCAGTACTTC. Encoded protein: CASSPDFDGAQYF.

J is TRBJ2-2 and V is TRBV23-1; TRBD1 matches at 9 bases. TRBV23-1 is recorded as an ORF, its role being uncertain. This CDR3 region has 13 residues. Trimming cost V 10 bases and J 5 bases; bases outside gene matches: 5. The CDR3 protein is CAIRTGETGELFF. CDR3 DNA: TGCGCCATCCGGACAGGGGAGACCGGGGAGCTGTTTTTT.